These T cell receptor beta chains were read from a single sample in a study of a mutant IDH1 vaccine in newly diagnosed glioma. TCRdb's table, derived via immunoSEQ multiplex PCR, lists solely in-frame clones and lacks some. The sample has about 68,000 clones; more than 65% are singletons. The material sequenced was PBMCs, taken from a glioma patient treated with radiotherapy, temozolomide or both. These TCRs come from a man aged 50 to 60 with glioma. CDR3s include the opening cysteine and the closing phenylalanine or tryptophan. Not all rows give a size; the values are once, few, many and, for expanded clones, a class.

V	size	CDR3
TRBV7-9	once	CASSPGQGLIMNTEAFF
TRBV7-8	NA	CASSPAWGNQPQHF
TRBV7-9	once	CASSLGQGENYGYTF
TRBV5-4	NA	CASSLGLAQETQYF
TRBV4-2	NA	CASSPTGAGTGELFF
TRBV2	NA	CASNQDRSIDQPQHF
TRBV7-3	NA	CASSFSGTGTEAFF
TRBV6-5	NA	CASSYSRDGHNEQFF
TRBV5-1	NA	CASSLSGGGYNEQFF
TRBV15	NA	CATSRRQIETQYF
TRBV6-5	few	CASKTGNTEAFF
TRBV28	NA	CASGKSSYEQYF
TRBV27	NA	CASSSGGSVNTEAFF
TRBV10-3	NA	CAISESRGWGAEAFF
TRBV4-1	once	CASSQETAGGPYEQYF
TRBV6-6	NA	CASKKGSGELFF
TRBV2	NA	CASSEEGADTEAFF
TRBV4-1	NA	CASSRRDTYEQYF
TRBV7-9	NA	CASSPRDPTDTQYF
TRBV6-1	NA	CASSDPRGPGTDTQYF
TRBV29-1	NA	CSVGEGEREKLFF
TRBV25-1	NA	CASSDARGSYEQYF
TRBV27	few	CASSLISNGDEQFF
TRBV5-1	NA	CASSWTETNEKLFF
TRBV25-1	NA	CASSGGQAFNQPQHF
TRBV2	NA	CASSERGAGAYNSPLHF
TRBV18	NA	CASSPGQADYNEQFF
TRBV27	NA	CASTTSGRRFNEQFF
TRBV5-4	NA	CASSPVPDGSGNIQYF
TRBV9	NA	CASSSSWGGEAFF
TRBV7-3	NA	CASSLAHAYEQYF
TRBV5-1	NA	CASHWGALYNEQFF
TRBV30	NA	CAWSGPVRNEQYF
TRBV10-1	once	CASSAPVKVLNEKLFF
TRBV6-6	NA	CASTLGQGAGETQYF
TRBV6-6	once	CASTADRYTEAFF
TRBV7-2	NA	CASSLDARDSFGYTF
TRBV4-1	NA	CASSQGVGSGTYEQYF
TRBV2	NA	CASSPDRGQETQYF
TRBV4-3	NA	CASSQDRSRPEAFF
TRBV5-6	NA	CASSLGEVGNQPQHF
TRBV13	few	CASSLQGRNTEAFF
TRBV5-1	NA	CASSPLQGASYEQYF
TRBV7-9	few	CASSLTGSNQPQHF
TRBV2	NA	CASNLESGSGELFF
TRBV19	NA	CASSDGQHLQETQYF
TRBV2	few	CASSKMIQETQYF
TRBV19	NA	CASSATSSEEQFF
TRBV7-8	few	CASSLRPTNEKLFF
TRBV10-1	NA	CASSPFRNYGYTF
TRBV4-3	NA	CASSQDARGKNQPQHF
TRBV6-6	NA	CASIDRGYSNQPQHF